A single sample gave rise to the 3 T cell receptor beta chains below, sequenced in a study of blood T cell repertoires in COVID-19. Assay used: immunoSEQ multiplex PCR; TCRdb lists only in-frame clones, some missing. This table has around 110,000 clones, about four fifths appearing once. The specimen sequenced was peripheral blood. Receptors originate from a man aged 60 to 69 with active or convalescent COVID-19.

CDR3 sequence reads: CAWSPPWDRRWGQPQHF. CDR3 DNA sequence: TGTGCCTGGAGTCCTCCTTGGGACAGGAGGTGGGGTCAGCCCCAGCATTTT. This chain joins TRBV30 and TRBJ1-5; 8 bases line up with TRBD1. Germline CDR1 GTSNPN, CDR2 SVGIG (reference sequence). The J segment lost 6 bases and the V segment lost 2 bases, leaving 15 bases of the junction unmatched. The CDR3 sequence is 17 residues long.

The chain's CDR3 is CSVGQDGQPQHF. CDR3 coding DNA: TGCAGCGTCGGACAGGACGGTCAGCCCCAGCATTTT. V usage is TRBV29-1 and J usage is TRBJ1-5; TRBD1 matches at 7 bases. Trimming removed 6 bases from V and 6 bases from J; junction bases left unmatched: 5. Germline CDR1 SQVTM, CDR2 ANQGSEA. CDR3 length equals 12 residues.

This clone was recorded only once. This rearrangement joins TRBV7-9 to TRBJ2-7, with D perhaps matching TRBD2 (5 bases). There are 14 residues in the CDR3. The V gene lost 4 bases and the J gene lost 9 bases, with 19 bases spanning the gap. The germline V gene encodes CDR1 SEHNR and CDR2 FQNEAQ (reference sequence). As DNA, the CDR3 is TGTGCCAGCAGCTCCCCCGCGGAGGCTACGAGGCAGTACTTC. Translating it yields CASSSPAEATRQYF.